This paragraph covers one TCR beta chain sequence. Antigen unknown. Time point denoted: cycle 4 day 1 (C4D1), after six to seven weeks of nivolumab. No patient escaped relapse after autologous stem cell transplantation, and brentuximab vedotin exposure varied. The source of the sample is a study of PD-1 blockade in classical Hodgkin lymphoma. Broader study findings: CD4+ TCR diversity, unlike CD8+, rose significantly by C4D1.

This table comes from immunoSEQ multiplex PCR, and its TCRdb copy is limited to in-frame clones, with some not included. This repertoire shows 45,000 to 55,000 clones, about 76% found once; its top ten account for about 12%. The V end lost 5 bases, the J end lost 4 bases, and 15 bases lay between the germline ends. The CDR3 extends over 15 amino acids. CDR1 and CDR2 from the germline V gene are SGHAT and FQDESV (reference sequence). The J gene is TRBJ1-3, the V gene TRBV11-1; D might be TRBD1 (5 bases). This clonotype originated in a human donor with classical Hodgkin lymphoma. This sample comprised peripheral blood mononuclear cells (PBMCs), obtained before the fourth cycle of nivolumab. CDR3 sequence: CASSQIGAGGNTIYF. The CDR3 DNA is TGTGCCAGCAGCCAGATTGGGGCGGGCGGAAACACCATATATTTT.